The clone carrying this T cell receptor (beta chain) was counted between two and nine times. Its antigen is undetermined. The data stem from a study of spatial heterogeneity in lung cancer. The study, taken as a whole, reports: In tumors, expanded intratumoral alpha and beta TCR counts tracked mutation counts.

Regarding time point: sample taken at primary tumor resection. The donors comprised 60 to 80 untreated early-stage non-small cell lung cancer patients. Without sorting, whole RNA was sequenced from tumor, nontumor lung or frozen PBMC. TCRdb reprocessed the 5' RACE reads with MiXCR, giving one entry per CDR3 protein. In the table there are 15,000 or so distinct CDR3 sequences, around 7.5% of which are singletons. The CDR3 runs 13 residues. CDR1 and CDR2 from the germline V gene are SNHLY and FYNNEI. Deletions cut 3 bases from V and 6 bases from J, with 9 bases between. The origin of this receptor is a male donor with early-stage non-small cell lung cancer. Here the sequenced sample was lung tumor tissue, taken at surgery. The chain carries TRBV2 and TRBJ1-5; D not certain. The CDR3 loop reads CASSEGLTQPQHF. The CDR3 coding sequence is TGTGCCAGCAGTGAGGGATTGACTCAGCCCCAGCATTTT.